This record looks at one TCR beta chain sequence and its context. Its specificity is not known. Brentuximab vedotin exposure varied, and every patient relapsed after autologous stem cell transplantation. This sample was taken from a study of PD-1 blockade in classical Hodgkin lymphoma. Germline CDR1 reads MGHDK; CDR2 reads SYGVNS. The germline V and J ends were trimmed by 4 bases and 0 bases, with 12 bases remaining between them. CDR3 size: 16 residues. Measured with immunoSEQ multiplex PCR; TCRdb has only the in-frame clones, and not every one. The sample has almost 100,000 clones, around 90% seen once. General study points: Complete responders' diversity at baseline resembled that of newly diagnosed patients.

This rearrangement joins TRBV25-1 to TRBJ2-2; tentative D call: TRBD2 (5 bases). This sequence was found in a human donor with classical Hodgkin lymphoma. This material consisted of peripheral blood mononuclear cells (PBMCs), taken at baseline. In DNA, the CDR3 is TGTGCCAGCAGTGCTTATAGCGCCCCGAACACCGGGGAGCTGTTTTTT. Protein: CASSAYSAPNTGELFF.